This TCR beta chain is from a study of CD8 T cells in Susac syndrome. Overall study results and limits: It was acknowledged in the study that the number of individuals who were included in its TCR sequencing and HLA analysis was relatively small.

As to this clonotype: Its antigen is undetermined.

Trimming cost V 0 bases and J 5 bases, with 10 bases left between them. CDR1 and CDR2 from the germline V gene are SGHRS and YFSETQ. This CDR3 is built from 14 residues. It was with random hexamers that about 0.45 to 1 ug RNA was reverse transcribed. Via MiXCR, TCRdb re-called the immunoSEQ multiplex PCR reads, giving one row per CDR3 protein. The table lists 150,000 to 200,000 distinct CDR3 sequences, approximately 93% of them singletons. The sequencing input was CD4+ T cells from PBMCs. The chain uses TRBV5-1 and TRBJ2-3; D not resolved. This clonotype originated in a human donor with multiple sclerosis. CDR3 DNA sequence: TGCGCCAGCAGCTTGGGTAGGGCCGGAGATACGCAGTATTTT. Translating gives CASSLGRAGDTQYF. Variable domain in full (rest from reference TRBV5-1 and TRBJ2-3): KAGVTQTPRYLIKTRGQQVTLSCSPISGHRSVSWYQQTPGQGLQFLFEYFSETQRNKGNFPGRFSGRQFSNSRSEMNVSTLELGDSALYLCASSLGRAGDTQYFGPGTRLTVL.